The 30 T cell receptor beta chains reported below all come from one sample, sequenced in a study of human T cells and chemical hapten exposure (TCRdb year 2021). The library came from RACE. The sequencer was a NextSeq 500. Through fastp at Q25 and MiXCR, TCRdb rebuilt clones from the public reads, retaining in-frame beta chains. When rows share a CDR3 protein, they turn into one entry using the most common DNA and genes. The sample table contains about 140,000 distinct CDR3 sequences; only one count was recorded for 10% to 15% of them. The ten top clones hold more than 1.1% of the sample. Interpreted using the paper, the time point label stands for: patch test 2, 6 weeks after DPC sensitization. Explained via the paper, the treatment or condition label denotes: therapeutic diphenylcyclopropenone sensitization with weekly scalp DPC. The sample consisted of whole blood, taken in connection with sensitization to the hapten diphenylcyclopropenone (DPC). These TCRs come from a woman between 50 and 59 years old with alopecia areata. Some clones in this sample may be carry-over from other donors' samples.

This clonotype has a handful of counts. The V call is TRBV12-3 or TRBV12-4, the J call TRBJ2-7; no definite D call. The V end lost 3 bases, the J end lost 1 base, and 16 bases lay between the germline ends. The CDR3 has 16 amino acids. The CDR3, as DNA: TGTGCCAGCAGTTTGGCAGGTCCCTCTAGGTCCTACGAGCAGTACTTC. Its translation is CASSLAGPSRSYEQYF.

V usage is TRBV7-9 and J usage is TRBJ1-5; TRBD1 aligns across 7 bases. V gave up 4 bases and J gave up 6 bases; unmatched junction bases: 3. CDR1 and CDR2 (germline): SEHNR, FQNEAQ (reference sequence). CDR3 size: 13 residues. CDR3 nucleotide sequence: TGTGCCAGCAGCTGGGGGACAGTTCAGCCCCAGCATTTT. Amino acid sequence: CASSWGTVQPQHF.

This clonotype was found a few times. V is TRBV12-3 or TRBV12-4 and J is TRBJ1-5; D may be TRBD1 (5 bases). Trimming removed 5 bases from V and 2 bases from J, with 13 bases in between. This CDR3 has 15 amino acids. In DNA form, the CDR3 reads TGTGCCAGCAGTCAACAGGACGTTGGCAATCAGCCCCAGCATTTT. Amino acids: CASSQQDVGNQPQHF.

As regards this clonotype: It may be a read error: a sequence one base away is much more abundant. The CDR3 protein is CASSRDSIDTQYF. The CDR3, as DNA: TGTGCCAGTAGTCGGGACAGCATAGATACGCAGTATTTT. The chain uses TRBV19 and TRBJ2-3; 7 bases agree with TRBD1. Looked up from germline, CDR1 is LNHDA and CDR2 is SQIVND (reference sequence). The CDR3 totals 13 residues. Combining the CDR3 with reference TRBV19 and TRBJ2-3 gives the whole variable domain DGGITQSPKYLFRKEGQNVTLSCEQNLNHDAMYWYRQDPGQGLRLIYYSQIVNDFQKGDIAEGYSVSREKKESFPLTVTSAQKNPTAFYLCASSRDSIDTQYFGPGTRLTVL.

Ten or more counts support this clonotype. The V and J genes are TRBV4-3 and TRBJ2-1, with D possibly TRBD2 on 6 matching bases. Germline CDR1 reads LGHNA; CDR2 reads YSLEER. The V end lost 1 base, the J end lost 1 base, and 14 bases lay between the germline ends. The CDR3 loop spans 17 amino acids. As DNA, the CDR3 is TGCGCCAGCAGCCAAGGAACTAGCCAGGTATCCTACAATGAGCAGTTCTTC. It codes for CASSQGTSQVSYNEQFF.

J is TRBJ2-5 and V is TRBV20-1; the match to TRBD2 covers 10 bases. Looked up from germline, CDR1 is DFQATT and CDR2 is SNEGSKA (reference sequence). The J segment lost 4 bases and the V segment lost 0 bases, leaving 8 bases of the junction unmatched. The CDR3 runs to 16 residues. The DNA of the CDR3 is TGCAGTGCTAGAGAGGTGGTAGCGGGAGGTAGAGAGACCCAGTACTTC. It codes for CSAREVVAGGRETQYF.

CDR3 sequence: CAITPGPSYEQYF. In nucleotides, the CDR3 is TGTGCCATCACCCCCGGCCCCTCCTACGAGCAGTACTTC. This sequence joins TRBV10-3 and TRBJ2-7; D call uncertain. Germline V gives CDR1 ENHRY, CDR2 SYGVKD. The CDR3 spans 13 residues. V lost 7 bases and J 0 bases, leaving 10 bases between the germline ends.

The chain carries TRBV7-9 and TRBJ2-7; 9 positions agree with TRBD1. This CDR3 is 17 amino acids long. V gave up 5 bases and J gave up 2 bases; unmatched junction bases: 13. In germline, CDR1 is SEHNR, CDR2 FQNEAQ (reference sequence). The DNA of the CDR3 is TGTGCCAGCAGCCTAATACCGGGACAGGGCGACCCCTACGAGCAGTACTTC. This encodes CASSLIPGQGDPYEQYF.

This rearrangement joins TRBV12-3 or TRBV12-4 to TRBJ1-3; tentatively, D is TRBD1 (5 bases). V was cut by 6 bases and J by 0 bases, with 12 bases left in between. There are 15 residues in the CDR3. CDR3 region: CASRKGRNSGNTIYF. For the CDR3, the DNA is TGTGCCAGCAGAAAGGGACGGAACTCTGGAAACACCATATATTTT.

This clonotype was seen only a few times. The CDR3 DNA follows: TGTGCCACCAATCGGGCTTTCACAGATACGCAGTATTTT. The encoded protein is CATNRAFTDTQYF. The gene calls are TRBV24-1 and TRBJ2-3; D gene unclear. Germline lookup yields CDR1 KGHDR and CDR2 SFDVKD. The CDR3 runs 13 residues. Trimming took 8 bases from V and 2 from J, leaving 10 bases between them.

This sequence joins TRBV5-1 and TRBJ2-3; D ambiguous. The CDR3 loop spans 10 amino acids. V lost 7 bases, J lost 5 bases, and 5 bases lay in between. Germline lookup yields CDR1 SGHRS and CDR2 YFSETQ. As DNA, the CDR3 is TGCGCCAGCTGGAGAGATACGCAGTATTTT. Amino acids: CASWRDTQYF.

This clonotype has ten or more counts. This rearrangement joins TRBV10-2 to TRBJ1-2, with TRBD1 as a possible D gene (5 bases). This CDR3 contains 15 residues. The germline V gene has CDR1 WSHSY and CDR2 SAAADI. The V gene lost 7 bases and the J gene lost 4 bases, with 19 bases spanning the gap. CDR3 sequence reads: CASTNGAGLGYGYTF. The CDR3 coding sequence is TGCGCCAGCACCAATGGGGCAGGGCTGGGCTATGGCTACACCTTC.

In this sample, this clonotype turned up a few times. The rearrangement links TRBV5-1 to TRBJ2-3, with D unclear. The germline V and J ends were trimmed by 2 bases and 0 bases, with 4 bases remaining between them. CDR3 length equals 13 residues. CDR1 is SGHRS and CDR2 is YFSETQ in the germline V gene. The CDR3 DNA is TGCGCCAGCAGCTTCCAAAGCACAGATACGCAGTATTTT. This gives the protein CASSFQSTDTQYF.

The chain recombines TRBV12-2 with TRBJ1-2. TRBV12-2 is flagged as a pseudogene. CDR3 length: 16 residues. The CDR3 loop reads CASRLAPSGGNYGYTF. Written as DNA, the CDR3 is TGTGCAAGTCGCTTAGCTCCTAGTGGAGGAAACTATGGCTACACCTTC.

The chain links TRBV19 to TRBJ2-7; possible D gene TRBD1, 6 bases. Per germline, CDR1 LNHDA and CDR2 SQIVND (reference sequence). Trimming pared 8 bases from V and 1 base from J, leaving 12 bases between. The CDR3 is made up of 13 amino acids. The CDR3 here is CASALDRSYEQYF. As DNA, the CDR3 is TGTGCCAGTGCTTTGGACAGATCCTACGAGCAGTACTTC.

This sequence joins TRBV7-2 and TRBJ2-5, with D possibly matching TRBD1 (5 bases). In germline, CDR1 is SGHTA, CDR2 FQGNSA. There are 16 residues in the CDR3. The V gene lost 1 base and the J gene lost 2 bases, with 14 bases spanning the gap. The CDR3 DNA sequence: TGTGCCAGCAGCTTAGGCCCAGGGCGGAGACAAGAGACCCAGTACTTC. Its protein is CASSLGPGRRQETQYF.

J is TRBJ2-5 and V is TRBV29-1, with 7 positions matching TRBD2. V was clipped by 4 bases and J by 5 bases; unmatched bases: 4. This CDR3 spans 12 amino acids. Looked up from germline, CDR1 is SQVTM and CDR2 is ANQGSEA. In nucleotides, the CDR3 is TGCAGCGTTGTACTAGCGTCGGAGACCCAGTACTTC. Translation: CSVVLASETQYF. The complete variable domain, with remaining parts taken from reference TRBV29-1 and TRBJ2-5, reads SAVISQKPSRDICQRGTSLTIQCQVDSQVTMMFWYRQQPGQSLTLIATANQGSEATYESGFVIDKFPISRPNLTFSTLTVSNMSPEDSSIYLCSVVLASETQYFGPGTRLLVL.

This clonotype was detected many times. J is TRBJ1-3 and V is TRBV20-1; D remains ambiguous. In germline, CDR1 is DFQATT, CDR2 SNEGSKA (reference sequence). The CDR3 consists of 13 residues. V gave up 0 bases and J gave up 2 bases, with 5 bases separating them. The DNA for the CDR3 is TGCAGTGCTAGAGATGGGGCTGGAAACACCATATATTTT. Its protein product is CSARDGAGNTIYF.

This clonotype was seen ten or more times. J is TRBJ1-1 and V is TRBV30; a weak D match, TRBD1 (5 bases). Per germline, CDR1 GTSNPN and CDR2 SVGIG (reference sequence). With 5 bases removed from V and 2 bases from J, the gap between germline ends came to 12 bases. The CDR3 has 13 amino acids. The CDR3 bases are TGTGCCTGGGTAGGAGGGGCTAACACTGAAGCTTTCTTT. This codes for CAWVGGANTEAFF.

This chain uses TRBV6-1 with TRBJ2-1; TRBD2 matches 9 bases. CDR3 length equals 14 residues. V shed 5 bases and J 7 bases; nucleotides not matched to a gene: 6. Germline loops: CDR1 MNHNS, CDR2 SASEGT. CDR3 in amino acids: CASSSLAGRNEQFF. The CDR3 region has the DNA TGTGCCAGCAGTTCGCTAGCGGGGAGGAATGAGCAGTTCTTC.

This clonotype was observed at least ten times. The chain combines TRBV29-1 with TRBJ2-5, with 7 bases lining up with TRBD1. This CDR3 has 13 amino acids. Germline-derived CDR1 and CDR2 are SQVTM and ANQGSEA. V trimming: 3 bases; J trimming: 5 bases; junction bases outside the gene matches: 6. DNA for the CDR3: TGCAGCGTTGATGGGGCAGGGGGTGAGACCCAGTACTTC. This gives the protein CSVDGAGGETQYF. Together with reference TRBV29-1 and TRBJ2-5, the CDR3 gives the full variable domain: SAVISQKPSRDICQRGTSLTIQCQVDSQVTMMFWYRQQPGQSLTLIATANQGSEATYESGFVIDKFPISRPNLTFSTLTVSNMSPEDSSIYLCSVDGAGGETQYFGPGTRLLVL.

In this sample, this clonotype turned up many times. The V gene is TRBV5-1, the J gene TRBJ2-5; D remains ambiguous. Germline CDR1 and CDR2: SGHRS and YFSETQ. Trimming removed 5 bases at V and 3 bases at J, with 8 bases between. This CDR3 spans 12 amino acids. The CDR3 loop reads CASRLIEETQYF. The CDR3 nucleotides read TGCGCCAGCAGACTAATCGAAGAGACCCAGTACTTC.

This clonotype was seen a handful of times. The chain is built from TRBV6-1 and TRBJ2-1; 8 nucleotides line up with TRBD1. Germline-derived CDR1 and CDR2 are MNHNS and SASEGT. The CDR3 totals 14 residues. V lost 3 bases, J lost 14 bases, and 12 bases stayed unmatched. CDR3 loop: CASSDSGTGTREFF. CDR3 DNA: TGTGCCAGCAGTGACTCCGGGACAGGCACTAGGGAGTTCTTC.

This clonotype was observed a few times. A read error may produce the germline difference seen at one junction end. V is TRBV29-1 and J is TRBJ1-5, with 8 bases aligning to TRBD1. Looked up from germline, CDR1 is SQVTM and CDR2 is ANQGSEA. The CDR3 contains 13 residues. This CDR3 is CSVGTGRNHPQHF. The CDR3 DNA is TGCAGCGTTGGGACAGGGAGAAATCACCCCCAGCATTTT.

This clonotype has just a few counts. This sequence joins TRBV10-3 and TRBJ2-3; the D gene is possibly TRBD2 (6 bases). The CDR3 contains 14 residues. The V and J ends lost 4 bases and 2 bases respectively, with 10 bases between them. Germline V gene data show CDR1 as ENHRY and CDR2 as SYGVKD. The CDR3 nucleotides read TGTGCCATCAGTGCGGGGGTTATCACAGATACGCAGTATTTT. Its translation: CAISAGVITDTQYF.

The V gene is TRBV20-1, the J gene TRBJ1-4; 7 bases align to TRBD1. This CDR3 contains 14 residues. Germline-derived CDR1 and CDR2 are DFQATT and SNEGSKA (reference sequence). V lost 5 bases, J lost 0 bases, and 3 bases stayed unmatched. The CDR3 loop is CSAQTGATNEKLFF. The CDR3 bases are TGCAGTGCTCAAACAGGGGCAACTAATGAAAAACTGTTTTTT.

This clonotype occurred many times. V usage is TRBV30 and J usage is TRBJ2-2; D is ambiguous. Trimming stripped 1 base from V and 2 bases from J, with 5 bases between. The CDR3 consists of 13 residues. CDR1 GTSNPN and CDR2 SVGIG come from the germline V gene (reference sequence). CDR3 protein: CAWSGHNTGELFF. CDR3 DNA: TGTGCCTGGAGTGGGCATAACACCGGGGAGCTGTTTTTT.

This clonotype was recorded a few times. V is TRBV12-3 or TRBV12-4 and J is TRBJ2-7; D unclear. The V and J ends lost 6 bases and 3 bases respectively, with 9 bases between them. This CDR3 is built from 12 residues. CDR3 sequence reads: CASSQQFYEQYF. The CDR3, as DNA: TGTGCCAGCAGCCAGCAATTCTACGAGCAGTACTTC.

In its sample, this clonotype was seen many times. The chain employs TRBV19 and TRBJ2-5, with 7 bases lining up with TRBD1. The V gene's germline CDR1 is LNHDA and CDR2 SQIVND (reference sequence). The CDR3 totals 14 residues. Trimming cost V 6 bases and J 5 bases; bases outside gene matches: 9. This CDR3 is CASRRQGSGETQYF. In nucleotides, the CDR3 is TGTGCCAGTAGGAGACAGGGATCGGGCGAGACCCAGTACTTC. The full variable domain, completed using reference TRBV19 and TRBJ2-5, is DGGITQSPKYLFRKEGQNVTLSCEQNLNHDAMYWYRQDPGQGLRLIYYSQIVNDFQKGDIAEGYSVSREKKESFPLTVTSAQKNPTAFYLCASRRQGSGETQYFGPGTRLLVL.

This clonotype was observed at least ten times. DNA of the CDR3: TGTGCCAGCCAGGGGGGCACGGCCCGATTGTTCTTC. Protein sequence: CASQGGTARLFF. J is TRBJ2-1 and V is TRBV7-3; weak D call: TRBD1 (7 bases). V was shortened by 8 bases and J by 15 bases, with 20 bases between the two germline ends. CDR1 and CDR2 (germline): SGHTA, FQGTGA. This CDR3 contains 12 residues.